The 21 T cell receptor beta chains presented below share a single source sample, sequenced in a study of response to subunit inactivated influenza vaccine. One entry per CDR3 protein, called by TCRdb with MiXCR from the RT-PCR reads. The sample includes 300,000 to 350,000 distinct CDR3 sequences, about 20% seen only once; the top ten take 10%. Sequencing used PBMCs from blood, obtained approximately 22 months after vaccination. The receptors were gathered from a man between 50 and 70 years old who received an inactivated influenza vaccine.

This clonotype was observed many times. The chain employs TRBV4-3 and TRBJ1-3; D might be TRBD1 (6 bases). V lost 0 bases to trimming and J lost 0 bases, with 9 bases between them. The germline CDR1 and CDR2 sequences are LGHNA and YSLEER. This CDR3 spans 16 amino acids. CDR3 amino acids: CASSQDGQTSGNTIYF. The CDR3 nucleotides are TGCGCCAGCAGCCAAGACGGACAGACCTCTGGAAACACCATATATTTT.

The table lists this clonotype with many counts. The CDR3 DNA reads TGTGCCAGCAGCCCTGTCGGGACAGGGAATTCGGGCAATCAGCCCCAGCATTTT. Encoded protein: CASSPVGTGNSGNQPQHF. The chain uses TRBV4-2 and TRBJ1-5; the match to TRBD1 covers 9 bases. The CDR3 consists of 18 residues. V was pared by 4 bases and J by 2 bases, with 12 bases of the junction left unmatched. CDR1 is LGHNA, CDR2 YNFKEQ, per germline.

This chain links TRBV6-2 or TRBV6-3 with TRBJ2-7; D is ambiguous. The CDR3 spans 18 residues. Per the germline V gene, CDR1 is MNHEY and CDR2 is SVGEGT. Trimming cost V 8 bases and J 0 bases, with 26 bases left between them. The CDR3 DNA follows: TGTGCCAGCTCTTGGGCCCCAAAGGGTCTCGGAGTCTCCTACGAGCAGTACTTC. Amino acids: CASSWAPKGLGVSYEQYF.

This clonotype came up a few times. This chain joins TRBV29-1 and TRBJ2-1; 7 nucleotides match TRBD1. Per the germline V gene, CDR1 is SQVTM and CDR2 is ANQGSEA. The CDR3 consists of 13 residues. Trimming took 1 base from V and 8 from J; bases not matched to a gene: 5. The CDR3 sequence: CSVEGDREHEQFF. The CDR3 DNA sequence: TGCAGCGTTGAAGGCGACAGGGAACATGAGCAGTTCTTC.

This clonotype was detected a few times. This chain connects TRBV5-4 to TRBJ2-5; D gene unclear. Trimming took 5 bases from V and 4 from J, leaving 15 bases between them. Looked up from germline, CDR1 is SGHNT and CDR2 is YYREEE (reference sequence). CDR3 length: 14 residues. The CDR3, as DNA: TGTGCCAGCAGTCAACAGCAGTTCGTAGAGACCCAGTACTTC. This sequence encodes CASSQQQFVETQYF.

The chain is built from TRBV7-2 and TRBJ2-4, with TRBD1 matching over 9 bases. V gave up 5 bases and J gave up 2 bases; unmatched junction bases: 7. CDR1 and CDR2 (germline): SGHTA, FQGNSA. This CDR3 region has 16 residues. The CDR3 DNA reads TGTGCCAGCAGCCCCGGGACAGGGAATACCAAAAACATTCAGTACTTC. Translating gives CASSPGTGNTKNIQYF.

This clonotype has only a few counts. The chain uses TRBV5-1 and TRBJ2-7; the D is unclear. V was trimmed by 0 bases and J by 12 bases, leaving 16 bases between them. The CDR3 contains 13 residues. CDR1 and CDR2 (germline): SGHRS, YFSETQ. The CDR3 DNA follows: TGCGCCAGCAGCTTGGCAGGACGGTCCCGCCCGTACTTC. This sequence encodes CASSLAGRSRPYF.

In regard to this clonotype: Lacking the conserved final phenylalanine or tryptophan, this CDR3 likely reflects a read error. No DNA is shown, since the ends of the CDR3 on it are uncertain; the CDR3 is the one TCRdb lists. The V and J genes are TRBV12-3 or TRBV12-4 and TRBJ1-1; the table's D call, TRBD1, was not checked against the DNA. The CDR3 comprises 12 residues, both ends counted. CDR3 residues: CASSSTQAGQGI.

This clonotype was observed a handful of times. The V call is TRBV2, the J call TRBJ2-4; 7 positions match TRBD1. The V gene end was trimmed by 4 bases and the J gene end by 4 bases; junction bases not matched to a gene: 1. Germline V gives CDR1 SNHLY, CDR2 FYNNEI. This CDR3 has 13 amino acids. CDR3 sequence reads: CASSGQGKNIQYF. CDR3 sequence (DNA): TGTGCCAGCAGTGGACAGGGAAAAAACATTCAGTACTTC.

The table lists this clonotype with a few counts. V is TRBV20-1 and J is TRBJ2-3; D might be TRBD1 or TRBD2, each matching 5 bases. V lost 6 bases and J lost 0, with 16 bases in between. The CDR3 covers 15 residues. The germline CDR1 and CDR2 sequences are DFQATT and SNEGSKA (reference sequence). CDR3 region: CSARDHTSSTDTQYF. CDR3 nucleotide sequence: TGCAGTGCGAGGGACCACACGTCTAGCACAGATACGCAGTATTTT.

The rearrangement uses TRBV7-9 and TRBJ1-5; the D gene is possibly TRBD1 (6 bases). The V and J ends lost 5 bases and 3 bases respectively, with 11 bases between them. Per germline, CDR1 SEHNR and CDR2 FQNEAQ (reference sequence). This CDR3 has 14 residues. Here the CDR3 DNA reads TGTGCCAGCAGCCTGACAGGCTACAATCAGCCCCAGCATTTT. Translating it yields CASSLTGYNQPQHF.

In its sample, this clonotype was seen a few times. The gene calls are TRBV14 and TRBJ1-1; TRBD1 aligns across 8 bases. The length of the CDR3 is 14 residues. The trim removed 4 bases at V and 7 bases at J, leaving 8 bases unmatched. Germline V lookup: CDR1 SGHDN, CDR2 FVKESK. This chain's CDR3 is CASSRTGSLGEAFF. For the CDR3, the DNA is TGTGCCAGCAGCCGGACAGGGTCTTTGGGTGAAGCTTTCTTT.

CDR3 loop: CASSFVGLNEQYF. DNA for the CDR3: TGTGCCAGCAGTTTTGTGGGTTTGAACGAGCAGTACTTC. The rearrangement links TRBV28 to TRBJ2-7, with no clear D. Trimming pared 3 bases from V and 5 bases from J, leaving 11 bases between. Germline values: CDR1 MDHEN, CDR2 SYDVKM. The CDR3 extends over 13 amino acids.

The V and J genes are TRBV29-1 and TRBJ2-6, with 8 bases identical to TRBD2. The germline gives CDR1 SQVTM, CDR2 ANQGSEA. V lost 7 bases and J lost 0; bases outside the gene matches: 5. CDR3 length: 15 residues. This CDR3 reads CSAREGISGANVLTF. CDR3 coding DNA: TGCAGCGCCCGGGAGGGGATCTCTGGGGCCAACGTCCTGACTTTC.

This clonotype was counted ten times or more. V and J are TRBV14 and TRBJ1-2; D ambiguous. Germline-derived CDR1 and CDR2 are SGHDN and FVKESK. The CDR3 is made up of 15 amino acids. V was cut by 0 bases and J by 2 bases, with 10 bases left in between. CDR3 sequence (DNA): TGTGCCAGCAGCCAAGATAATGAGGACAACTATGGCTACACCTTC. Encoded protein: CASSQDNEDNYGYTF.

The CDR3 loop is CASSYSGRIYEQYF. CDR3 nucleotides: TGTGCCAGCAGTTACTCGGGAAGGATCTACGAGCAGTACTTC. The rearrangement joins TRBV6-5 to TRBJ2-7, with unresolved D. The germline gives CDR1 MNHEY, CDR2 SVGAGI. The CDR3 covers 14 residues. V was trimmed by 0 bases and J by 3 bases, leaving 9 bases between them.

This clonotype was seen more than once but under ten times. The chain employs TRBV29-1 and TRBJ1-1; maybe TRBD1 (5 bases). Germline V gene lookup returns CDR1 SQVTM and CDR2 ANQGSEA. This CDR3 region has 14 residues. The V gene lost 4 bases and the J gene lost 1 base, with 13 bases spanning the gap. DNA of the CDR3: TGCAGCGTTGTGGGCAGGGTAACGAACACTGAAGCTTTCTTT. This codes for CSVVGRVTNTEAFF.

V is TRBV20-1 and J is TRBJ2-1, with 10 bases identical to TRBD2. The V segment lost 4 bases and the J segment 0 bases; nucleotides outside the gene matches: 0. The CDR3 runs 14 residues. Germline CDR1 is DFQATT and CDR2 is SNEGSKA (reference sequence). The CDR3 loop is CSATSGSSYNEQFF. In DNA form, the CDR3 reads TGCAGTGCTACTAGCGGGAGCTCCTACAATGAGCAGTTCTTC.

This clonotype was detected a few times. The chain is built from TRBV7-2 and TRBJ2-7; no definite D call. The germline CDR1 and CDR2 sequences are SGHTA and FQGNSA. CDR3 length: 15 amino acids. The V gene lost 5 bases and the J gene lost 1 base, with 15 bases spanning the gap. The CDR3 spells CASSPQLSPSYEQYF. As DNA, the CDR3 is TGTGCCAGCAGCCCACAGCTCTCCCCTTCCTACGAGCAGTACTTC.

This clonotype showed up many times. The V call is TRBV7-2, the J call TRBJ1-2; D is possibly TRBD1 (6 bases). Looked up from germline, CDR1 is SGHTA and CDR2 is FQGNSA. V gave up 9 bases and J gave up 5 bases, with 16 bases separating them. CDR3 size: 13 residues. CDR3 loop: CASSPQGFYGYTF. CDR3 bases: TGTGCCAGTAGCCCGCAGGGGTTTTATGGCTACACCTTC.

In nucleotides, the CDR3 is TGTGCCAGCTCACCAAACAGTCTATACACCGGGGAGCTGTTTTTT. Protein sequence: CASSPNSLYTGELFF. V is TRBV18 and J is TRBJ2-2, with no clear D. Looked up from germline, CDR1 is KGHSH and CDR2 is LQKENI. V was clipped by 2 bases and J by 3 bases, with 10 bases between them. This CDR3 spans 15 amino acids. Together with reference TRBV18 and TRBJ2-2, the CDR3 gives the full variable domain: NAGVMQNPRHLVRRRGQEARLRCSPMKGHSHVYWYRQLPEEGLKFMVYLQKENIIDESGMPKERFSAEFPKEGPSILRIQQVVRGDSAAYFCASSPNSLYTGELFFGEGSRLTVL.